A single sample gave rise to the 25 T cell receptor beta chains below, sequenced in a study of blood T cells in healthy people across ages. For the second PCR, which ran for roughly 6 to 12 cycles, a sample-barcoded 5' primer and a J-beta primer mix were used. In TCRdb, the 5' RACE reads were re-called with MiXCR into one record per CDR3 protein. The sample includes about 690,000 distinct CDR3 sequences, 40% to 45% of them seen just once. Sequencing input: blood. The receptors come from a man older than 75 in good health.

This clonotype occurred a few times. The chain carries TRBV7-2 and TRBJ2-3, with a possible D match to TRBD1 (8 bases). V lost 5 bases and J lost 0, with 15 bases in between. This CDR3 is 16 amino acids long. Germline V gene data show CDR1 as SGHTA and CDR2 as FQGNSA. Here the CDR3 DNA reads TGTGCCAGCAGCCCAGGGGGCGGGAGAAGCACAGATACGCAGTATTTT. It yields the protein CASSPGGGRSTDTQYF.

The rearrangement uses TRBV7-2 and TRBJ2-1; no clear D gene. Germline CDR1 and CDR2: SGHTA and FQGNSA. V was pared by 3 bases and J by 0 bases, with 15 bases between. The CDR3 has 17 residues. DNA of the CDR3: TGTGCCAGCAGCTTTATTCGCCGACGTACCTCCTACAATGAGCAGTTCTTC. This encodes CASSFIRRRTSYNEQFF.

The J gene is TRBJ2-7, the V gene TRBV7-2; TRBD2 agrees at 9 bases. CDR3 size: 14 residues. Trimming removed 4 bases from V and 7 bases from J; junction bases left unmatched: 8. Germline assignment: CDR1 SGHTA and CDR2 FQGNSA. Here the CDR3 reads CASSSLAGTTEQYF. CDR3 in DNA: TGTGCCAGCAGCTCTCTAGCGGGGACTACAGAGCAGTACTTC. The full variable domain, completed using reference TRBV7-2 and TRBJ2-7, is GAGVSQSPSNKVTEKGKDVELRCDPISGHTALYWYRQSLGQGLEFLIYFQGNSAPDKSGLPSDRFSAERTGGSVSTLTIQRTQQEDSAVYLCASSSLAGTTEQYFGPGTRLTVT.

This clonotype was seen a handful of times. The chain carries TRBV20-1 and TRBJ2-5; tentatively, D is TRBD1 or TRBD2 (5 bases each). Near its end, the DNA agrees better with TRBJ2-7, so the J call may be wrong. Germline CDR1 and CDR2: DFQATT and SNEGSKA (reference sequence). This CDR3 comprises 11 residues. The CDR3 DNA sequence: TGCAGTGCCGGGACCCACTACGAGCAGTACTTC. Translation: CSAGTHYEQYF.

The J gene is TRBJ2-3, the V gene TRBV21-1; the table's D call, TRBD2, was not checked against the DNA. TRBV21-1 is shown as a pseudogene. The CDR3 length is 18 residues. CDR3 residues: CASRGLASGKPSTDTQYF. CDR3 bases: TGTGCCAGCAGAGGGTTGGCTAGCGGGAAACCTAGCACAGATACGCAGTATTTT.

This clonotype has only a few counts. The V gene is TRBV20-1, the J gene TRBJ1-2; D is perhaps TRBD1 (6 bases). The CDR3 extends over 12 amino acids. CDR1 and CDR2 (germline): DFQATT, SNEGSKA (reference sequence). This chain's CDR3 is CSNRDNNYGYTF. In DNA form, the CDR3 reads TGCAGCAATCGGGACAACAACTATGGCTACACCTTC.

This rearrangement joins TRBV18 to TRBJ1-4; D is perhaps TRBD1 (6 bases). With 1 base removed from V and 8 bases from J, the gap between germline ends came to 8 bases. CDR1 and CDR2 from the germline V gene are KGHSH and LQKENI. The CDR3 spans 13 residues. CDR3 in amino acids: CASSPQGDEKLFF. Here the CDR3 DNA reads TGTGCCAGCTCACCACAGGGGGACGAAAAACTGTTTTTT.

The chain uses TRBV4-2 and TRBJ2-5, with 8 bases that match TRBD1. TRBJ2-7 explains the end of the DNA better; the J call may be wrong. From germline, CDR1 is LGHNA and CDR2 YNFKEQ. CDR3 size: 16 residues. The CDR3 DNA reads as TGTGCCAGCAGCCAAGATGGGGACAGGTCGACCTACGAGCAGTACTTC. Its protein is CASSQDGDRSTYEQYF.

The chain couples TRBV6-5 to TRBJ1-6; no reliable D call. CDR3 length equals 12 residues. CDR1 is MNHEY, CDR2 SVGAGI, per germline. V shed 4 bases and J shed 5 bases, with 3 bases lying between them. The CDR3 sequence is CASSFNNSPLHF. The CDR3 coding sequence is TGTGCCAGCAGTTTTAATAATTCACCCCTCCACTTT.

Only a few counts were recorded for this clonotype. The chain has TRBV5-1 and TRBJ2-5; possibly TRBD2 for D (5 bases). Germline CDR1 is SGHRS and CDR2 is YFSETQ. This CDR3 has 15 residues. V was clipped by 0 bases and J by 2 bases, with 11 bases between them. This CDR3 reads CASSLVPRAQETQYF. The CDR3 nucleotides read TGCGCCAGCAGCTTGGTTCCGAGGGCACAAGAGACCCAGTACTTC.

V usage is TRBV7-2 and J usage is TRBJ2-7, with D maybe TRBD1 (6 bases). Germline values: CDR1 SGHTA, CDR2 FQGNSA. The CDR3 is 17 amino acids. V lost 5 bases, J lost 0 bases, and 20 bases lay in between. The CDR3 loop is CASSATPGRGFSYEQYF. The CDR3 bases are TGTGCCAGCAGCGCCACGCCTGGCAGGGGATTCTCCTACGAGCAGTACTTC.

The chain uses TRBV7-8 and TRBJ1-1; D call uncertain. V dropped 0 bases and J dropped 0 bases, with 8 bases sitting between them. CDR3 length equals 15 residues. Germline V gene data show CDR1 as SGHVS and CDR2 as FQNEAQ. The chain's CDR3 is CASSLAPSLNTEAFF. Written as DNA, the CDR3 is TGTGCCAGCAGCTTAGCGCCCAGCTTGAACACTGAAGCTTTCTTT.

This clonotype was recorded a few times. The chain has TRBV7-3 and TRBJ2-3; TRBD2 agrees at 7 bases. The CDR3 runs to 16 residues. V was clipped by 1 base and J by 0 bases; unmatched bases: 4. Germline CDR1 and CDR2: SGHTA and FQGTGA. The CDR3 here is CASSLKAGLSTDTQYF. The DNA of the CDR3 is TGTGCCAGCAGCTTAAAAGCGGGACTTAGCACAGATACGCAGTATTTT.

This chain links TRBV27 with TRBJ2-7, with D possibly being TRBD1 or TRBD2 (5 bases each). CDR1 is MNHEY, CDR2 SMNVEV, per germline (reference sequence). V was shortened by 0 bases and J by 5 bases, with 11 bases between the two germline ends. The CDR3 is made up of 14 amino acids. The DNA of the CDR3 is TGTGCCAGCAGTTTATCGAGGGGATCGGACGAGCAGTACTTC. Translating it yields CASSLSRGSDEQYF.

A few counts support this clonotype. The chain combines TRBV20-1 with TRBJ1-5; 10 nucleotides agree with TRBD1. CDR1 is DFQATT and CDR2 is SNEGSKA in the germline V gene (reference sequence). The CDR3 has 15 residues. The J segment lost 3 bases and the V segment lost 0 bases, leaving 2 bases of the junction unmatched. In nucleotides, the CDR3 is TGCAGTGCTAGAGAGGGGACAGGGGACAATCAGCCCCAGCATTTT. This sequence encodes CSAREGTGDNQPQHF.

This clonotype has just a few counts. The chain joins TRBV12-5 to TRBJ1-4; TRBD1 might be the D (5 bases). The CDR3 has 13 residues. The V gene lost 9 bases and the J gene lost 6 bases, with 14 bases spanning the gap. Germline loops: CDR1 LGHNT, CDR2 FRNRAP. The CDR3: CARIVEGHEKLFF. As DNA, the CDR3 is TGTGCTAGGATCGTGGAGGGACATGAAAAACTGTTTTTT.

This clonotype was counted a few times. V gene TRBV6-4 combines with J gene TRBJ2-1; 9 nucleotides agree with TRBD2. Germline CDR1 reads MRHNA; CDR2 reads SNTAGT. Trimming removed 0 bases from V and 6 bases from J; junction bases left unmatched: 6. This CDR3 is 16 amino acids long. The CDR3 sequence: CASSDSKVAGVNEQFF. CDR3 sequence (DNA): TGTGCCAGCAGTGACTCGAAAGTAGCGGGAGTCAATGAGCAGTTCTTC.

This chain links TRBV3-1 with TRBJ2-1; 8 positions agree with TRBD1. The DNA end lines up better with TRBJ2-7; the J call may be wrong. From germline, CDR1 is LGHDT and CDR2 YNNKEL (reference sequence). This CDR3 spans 17 amino acids. The CDR3 DNA follows: TGTGCCAGCAGCCTTTGGACAACCTCAGGGGGCTACAATGAGCAGTACTTC. Amino acids: CASSLWTTSGGYNEQYF.

This clonotype occurred a few times. This chain connects TRBV3-1 to TRBJ2-1; D is possibly TRBD2 (6 bases). V lost 4 bases, J lost 5 bases, and 12 bases lay in between. This CDR3 comprises 14 residues. Germline lookup yields CDR1 LGHDT and CDR2 YNNKEL (reference sequence). The chain's CDR3 is CASSRSSGHNEQFF. For the CDR3, the DNA is TGTGCCAGCAGCCGAAGTAGCGGTCACAATGAGCAGTTCTTC.

This clonotype was seen a single time. This chain links TRBV11-2 with TRBJ2-1; D gene uncertain. CDR3 length equals 15 residues. Trimming shortened V by 6 bases and J by 5 bases, and 17 bases separated the two germline ends. CDR1 is SGHAT and CDR2 is FQNNGV in the germline V gene. CDR3 in DNA: TGTGCCAGCAGATACAGCAGAACAATTCACAATGAGCAGTTCTTC. Translated, it gives CASRYSRTIHNEQFF.

This clonotype was seen repeatedly, ten times or more. The chain recombines TRBV18 with TRBJ2-7; tentatively, D is TRBD2 (6 bases). The CDR3 has 14 amino acids. Germline loops: CDR1 KGHSH, CDR2 LQKENI. Trimming removed 6 bases from V and 3 bases from J, with 15 bases in between. Written as DNA, the CDR3 is TGTGCCAGCTCCCCCCGGGGAGGCCGCTACGAGCAGTACTTC. Translation: CASSPRGGRYEQYF.

This clonotype was counted between two and nine times. The chain links TRBV28 to TRBJ1-4; possibly TRBD1 for D (5 bases). CDR3 length: 14 amino acids. V was shortened by 8 bases and J by 8 bases, with 18 bases between the two germline ends. The V gene's germline CDR1 is MDHEN and CDR2 SYDVKM. The CDR3 here is CASHRRGRGEKLFF. DNA for the CDR3: TGTGCCAGCCATAGGAGGGGCCGGGGAGAAAAACTGTTTTTT.

This clonotype was observed many times. Since a much larger clone is just one base distant, this may be a read error. The chain employs TRBV11-2 and TRBJ2-2; no reliable D call. CDR3 length: 18 residues. Trimming pared 3 bases from V and 0 bases from J, leaving 17 bases between. Germline loops: CDR1 SGHAT, CDR2 FQNNGV. CDR3 region: CASSFLAGGDTNTGELFF. The CDR3 bases are TGTGCCAGCAGCTTCTTAGCTGGCGGTGACACGAACACCGGGGAGCTGTTTTTT.

The chain has TRBV4-1 and TRBJ2-3; 12 bases line up with TRBD2. The CDR3 sequence is 17 residues long. The V gene end was trimmed by 4 bases and the J gene end by 5 bases; junction bases not matched to a gene: 10. CDR1 MGHRA and CDR2 YSYEKL come from the germline V gene. CDR3 sequence reads: CASSLPSGGAVGDTQYF. The CDR3 nucleotides are TGCGCCAGCAGCCTCCCTAGCGGGGGGGCAGTCGGAGATACGCAGTATTTT.

This clonotype was found a few times. This chain's CDR3 is CSARREETQYF. The CDR3 DNA is TGCAGTGCTAGAAGAGAAGAGACCCAGTACTTC. The rearrangement links TRBV20-1 to TRBJ2-5; D not resolved. Deletions cut 2 bases from V and 3 bases from J, with 4 bases between. CDR1 is DFQATT, CDR2 SNEGSKA, per germline (reference sequence). The CDR3 is made up of 11 amino acids.